This T cell receptor (beta chain) was recorded in a study of immune cell composition in non-small cell lung cancer. Overall study context: Histologic subtype was mainly adenocarcinoma or squamous cell carcinoma.

Profiling relied on immunoSEQ multiplex PCR, and the TCRdb table lists in-frame clones only, not all of them. This repertoire shows 2,600 or so clones, 82% found once; its top ten account for about 38%. Study outcomes and limitations: Adenocarcinomas with higher top tumour-associated clone frequency had more reactive TILs. Dominant in vivo tumour-associated clones were not shown to share tumour-reactive sequences.

Template was genomic DNA from frozen, unsorted single-cell suspensions. About this clone itself: Antigen specificity is unknown.

The CDR3 is made up of 15 amino acids. CDR1 MNHEY and CDR2 SMNVEV come from the germline V gene (reference sequence). The V and J ends lost 7 bases and 4 bases, in that order; junction bases with no gene match: 8. The receptor's source is a human donor with non-small cell lung cancer. The chain links TRBV27 to TRBJ2-1; TRBD1 agrees at 9 bases. The sample consisted of lung tumor tissue. CDR3: CASNPGTGTYNEQFF. The CDR3 bases are TGTGCCAGCAACCCCGGGACAGGGACATACAATGAGCAGTTCTTC.